This entry is about one TCR beta chain. These data belong to a study of T cell changes during pregnancy in multiple sclerosis. CDR3 size: 14 residues. CDR1 and CDR2 from the germline V gene are SGHNT and YYREEE (reference sequence). Trimming took off 0 bases at V and 2 bases at J, with 6 bases between the two ends. The repertoire was sequenced with immunoSEQ multiplex PCR; TCRdb's copy has only in-frame clones and lacks some. The sample includes approximately 66,000 clones, approximately 92% seen only once; the top ten take about 2%. The source is a female donor in good health, enrolled as a control in a pregnancy study. This chain links TRBV5-4 with TRBJ2-1, with D perhaps matching TRBD1 (6 bases). Sequenced material: peripheral blood, taken in the third trimester of pregnancy. CDR3 coding DNA: TGTGCCAGCAGCTTGGAGGGGGCCTACAATGAGCAGTTCTTC. Amino acids: CASSLEGAYNEQFF.